Listed below are T cell receptor beta chains from one sample, sequenced in a study of cytomegalovirus exposure and HLA in healthy donors. Measured with immunoSEQ multiplex PCR; TCRdb has only the in-frame clones, and not every one. The repertoire holds 100,000 to 120,000 clones, with 76% as singletons. The sequencing input was PBMCs. The origin of the receptors is a middle-aged man in good health and CMV-seropositive. The CDR3 runs from the conserved cysteine through the conserved F or W. D genes are given only for firm matches. Part of the rows lack a size; the others show once, few, many or a class for expanded clones.

j_call clone_size v_call d_call cdr3_aa cdr3_nt
TRBJ2-2 NA TRBV5-4 TRBD2 CASSLKLAGGGTGELFF TGTGCCAGCAGCTTGAAGTTAGCGGGGGGCGGTACCGGGGAGCTGTTTTTT
TRBJ2-6 once TRBV5-4 TRBD2 CASSLPAGAGANVLTF TGTGCCAGCAGCTTGCCAGCGGGAGCTGGGGCCAACGTCCTGACTTTC
TRBJ2-7 once TRBV5-5 TRBD1 CASSPLWGTGGYEQYF TGTGCCAGCAGCCCCCTATGGGGAACAGGGGGCTACGAGCAGTACTTC
TRBJ1-5 NA TRBV19 NA CASSIQKGSPGTQPQHF TGTGCCAGTAGTATTCAGAAGGGGTCTCCAGGAACTCAGCCCCAGCATTTT
TRBJ1-1 NA TRBV2 TRBD1 CASKGAGERTEAFF TGTGCCAGCAAGGGGGCAGGGGAAAGAACTGAAGCTTTCTTT
TRBJ1-4 NA TRBV7-2 TRBD1 CASSLTGGSGEKLFF TGTGCCAGCAGCCTGACAGGGGGCAGTGGTGAAAAACTGTTTTTT
TRBJ2-6 NA TRBV7-8 NA CASIPTGAGANVLTF TGTGCCAGCATTCCCACAGGTGCTGGGGCCAACGTCCTGACTTTC
TRBJ2-2 few TRBV30 TRBD1 CAWTDRASGELFF TGTGCCTGGACTGACAGGGCTTCAGGGGAGCTGTTTTTT
TRBJ2-1 few TRBV5-8 TRBD2 CASSLSGGSGFLF TGTGCCAGCAGCTTGTCCGGCGGGAGTGGTTTTCTCTTC
TRBJ2-1 NA TRBV19 TRBD2 CASRPSGTLTANEQFF TGTGCCAGTAGACCTAGCGGGACCCTAACGGCCAATGAGCAGTTCTTC
TRBJ2-7 NA TRBV6-6 TRBD2 CASTTGGRGEQYF TGTGCCAGCACCACAGGCGGGAGAGGCGAGCAGTACTTC
TRBJ1-3 NA TRBV6-6 NA CASSYSRVSGNTIYF TGTGCCAGCAGTTACTCGAGGGTTTCTGGAAACACCATATATTTT
TRBJ2-7 once TRBV12-2 NA CASRPSSGTDPSYEQYF TGTGCAAGTCGCCCTAGCTCCGGGACAGACCCCTCCTACGAGCAGTACTTC
TRBJ2-1 few TRBV11-2 NA CASSLPTGRGMNEQFF TGTGCCAGCAGCTTACCGACAGGGCGGGGAATGAATGAGCAGTTCTTC
TRBJ2-2 NA TRBV27 NA CASKLTVNTGELFF TGTGCCAGCAAACTGACAGTGAACACCGGGGAGCTGTTTTTT
TRBJ1-2 NA TRBV15 TRBD1 CATSEGARGYTF TGTGCCACCAGCGAGGGGGCTAGGGGCTACACCTTC
TRBJ1-1 NA TRBV6-5 NA CASSLQGGTEAFF TGTGCCAGCAGTCTACAGGGTGGCACTGAAGCTTTCTTT
TRBJ2-1 NA TRBV9 TRBD2 CASSVDPGGSYNEQFF TGTGCCAGCAGCGTAGACCCGGGGGGATCCTACAATGAGCAGTTCTTC
TRBJ2-1 once TRBV9 TRBD2 CASSVAGTSGGASEQFF TGTGCCAGCAGCGTAGCTGGGACTAGCGGGGGGGCCAGTGAGCAGTTCTTC
TRBJ2-7 few TRBV5-1 TRBD2 CASSPGLAGKSSYEQYF TGCGCCAGCAGCCCTGGACTAGCGGGAAAATCGTCCTACGAGCAGTACTTC
TRBJ2-5 NA TRBV25-1 NA CASSEFGEVWSQETQYF TGTGCCAGCAGTGAATTCGGAGAGGTCTGGAGTCAAGAGACCCAGTACTTC
TRBJ2-7 NA TRBV27 NA CASSPYPEGSYEQYF TGTGCCAGCAGCCCATACCCCGAGGGCAGCTACGAGCAGTACTTC
TRBJ2-7 NA TRBV13 TRBD2 CASSAGLAGFEQYF TGTGCCAGCAGCGCCGGGCTAGCGGGGTTCGAGCAGTACTTC
TRBJ1-2 NA TRBV19 NA CASSRRGLESYGYTF TGTGCCAGTAGTCGACGAGGGCTGGAGAGCTATGGCTACACCTTC
TRBJ2-5 NA TRBV27 NA CASSLGAGDQETQYF TGTGCCAGCAGTTTAGGGGCAGGGGACCAAGAGACCCAGTACTTC
TRBJ2-2 NA TRBV7-2 NA CASSPRTEYTGELFF TGTGCCAGCAGCCCTCGGACAGAATACACCGGGGAGCTGTTTTTC